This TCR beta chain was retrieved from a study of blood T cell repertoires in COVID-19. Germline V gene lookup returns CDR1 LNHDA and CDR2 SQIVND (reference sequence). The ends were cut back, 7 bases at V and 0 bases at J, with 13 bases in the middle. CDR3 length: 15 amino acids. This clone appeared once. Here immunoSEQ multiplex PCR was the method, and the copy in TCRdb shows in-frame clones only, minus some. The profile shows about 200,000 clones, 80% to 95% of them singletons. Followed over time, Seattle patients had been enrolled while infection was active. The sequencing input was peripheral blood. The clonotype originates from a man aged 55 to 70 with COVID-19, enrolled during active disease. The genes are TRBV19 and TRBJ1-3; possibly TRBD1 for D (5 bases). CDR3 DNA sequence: TGTGCCAGTAATCCAGACAGCATCTCTGGAAACACCATATATTTT. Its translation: CASNPDSISGNTIYF.